The 20 T cell receptor beta chains presented below share a single source sample, sequenced in a study of beta chain features in type 1 diabetes. The study reverse transcribed the entire isolated RNA, so it sequenced expressed TCRB transcripts. Libraries were prepared by immunoSEQ multiplex PCR; TCRdb keeps only in-frame clonotypes and omits some of them. Of over 100,000 clones in the sample, around 40% were seen once. Source material: stem cell memory CD4+ T cells from blood. Receptor source: a woman between 18 and 29 years old in good health.

A few counts support this clone. The chain links TRBV5-6 to TRBJ2-6, with D unresolved. CDR3 length equals 15 residues. Deletions cut 4 bases from V and 0 bases from J, with 8 bases between. From germline, CDR1 is SGHDT and CDR2 YYEEEE. Here the CDR3 DNA reads TGTGCCAGCAGCGCCCTAGACTCTGGGGCCAACGTCCTGACTTTC. This codes for CASSALDSGANVLTF.

This chain joins TRBV7-8 and TRBJ1-2, with 10 bases aligning to TRBD1. CDR1 and CDR2 (germline): SGHVS, FQNEAQ. This CDR3 is 11 amino acids long. V lost 3 bases, J lost 13 bases, and 2 bases stayed unmatched. Here the CDR3 reads CASSFDRGPTF. CDR3 sequence (DNA): TGTGCCAGCAGCTTCGACAGGGGGCCCACCTTC.

V is TRBV29-1 and J is TRBJ2-3; D is unclear. The CDR3 has 13 residues. Trimming cost V 6 bases and J 2 bases, with 12 bases left between them. From germline, CDR1 is SQVTM and CDR2 ANQGSEA. In DNA, the CDR3 is TGCAGCGTGACATCGACGGACACAGATACGCAGTATTTT. Translated: CSVTSTDTDTQYF.

In this sample, this clone turned up a few times. This sequence joins TRBV18 and TRBJ1-1; 7 bases map to TRBD1. Looked up from germline, CDR1 is KGHSH and CDR2 is LQKENI. J gave up 1 base and V 0 bases, and 2 bases lay outside the gene matches. The CDR3 sequence is 15 residues long. DNA for the CDR3: TGTGCCAGCTCACCACCATCAGGGGGGAACACTGAAGCTTTCTTT. The encoded protein is CASSPPSGGNTEAFF.

The chain joins TRBV28 to TRBJ2-1, with D tentatively TRBD2 (7 bases). Germline V lookup: CDR1 MDHEN, CDR2 SYDVKM. The CDR3 consists of 18 residues. The V end was cut by 6 bases, the J end by 1 base, with 22 bases between. CDR3 protein: CASSPWGGRGGSYNEQFF. Written as DNA, the CDR3 is TGTGCCAGCAGCCCGTGGGGCGGGAGAGGGGGGTCCTACAATGAGCAGTTCTTC. The whole variable domain, filled in from reference TRBV28 and TRBJ2-1, reads DVKVTQSSRYLVKRTGEKVFLECVQDMDHENMFWYRQDPGLGLRLIYFSYDVKMKEKGDIPEGYSVSREKKERFSLILESASTNQTSMYLCASSPWGGRGGSYNEQFFGPGTRLTVL.

This chain links TRBV7-2 with TRBJ1-1; D remains unclear. The CDR3 sequence is 15 residues long. Germline assignment: CDR1 SGHTA and CDR2 FQGNSA. V dropped 5 bases and J dropped 0 bases, with 13 bases sitting between them. CDR3 sequence reads: CASSLSRTLNTEAFF. The CDR3 region has the DNA TGTGCCAGCAGCCTATCGAGGACTTTGAACACTGAAGCTTTCTTT.

V gene TRBV18 combines with J gene TRBJ2-7; 9 nucleotides align to TRBD1. Trimming took 5 bases from V and 4 from J; bases not matched to a gene: 9. Germline V gene data show CDR1 as KGHSH and CDR2 as LQKENI. This CDR3 region has 15 residues. The CDR3 DNA reads TGTGCCAGCTCAACAGGGAACAGGGGGCAATACGAGCAGTACTTC. It codes for CASSTGNRGQYEQYF.

For this clone: One junction end disagrees with the germline gene, perhaps due to a read error. CDR3 bases: TGTGCCAGCAGTGGTAACAGGGGCCCCCGGATTTTT. Its translation: CASSGNRGPRIF. The chain couples TRBV2 to TRBJ1-4; TRBD1 agrees at 7 bases. The CDR3 length is 12 residues. Germline V gives CDR1 SNHLY, CDR2 FYNNEI.

V and J are TRBV4-1 and TRBJ2-7, with D maybe TRBD2 (6 bases). CDR3 length: 14 residues. V shed 2 bases and J shed 3 bases, with 11 bases lying between them. Per germline, CDR1 MGHRA and CDR2 YSYEKL. The CDR3 nucleotides are TGCGCCAGCAGCCAACCGGGAGTCGGCTACGAGCAGTACTTC. It encodes CASSQPGVGYEQYF.

This clone was detected a few times. This chain joins TRBV9 and TRBJ2-2; D might be TRBD2 (5 bases). This CDR3 contains 14 residues. Germline CDR1 is SGDLS and CDR2 is YYNGEE. Trimming removed 7 bases at V and 4 bases at J, with 14 bases between. As DNA, the CDR3 is TGTGCCAGCCGGAGGCTTGGGTCCACCGGGGAGCTGTTTTTT. Protein product: CASRRLGSTGELFF.

The count of this clone is one. The chain has TRBV11-2 and TRBJ2-7; no firm D call. The CDR3 spans 12 residues. Germline-derived CDR1 and CDR2 are SGHAT and FQNNGV. Trimming took 7 bases from V and 1 from J, leaving 8 bases between them. The CDR3 DNA reads TGTGCCAGCAATGGGCAGTCCTACGAGCAGTACTTC. Its translation is CASNGQSYEQYF.

The genes are TRBV2 and TRBJ1-1, with D possibly being TRBD1 (6 bases). Germline V CDR1 and CDR2: SNHLY, FYNNEI. This CDR3 is 14 amino acids long. Trimming stripped 7 bases from V and 4 bases from J, with 16 bases between. CDR3 nucleotides: TGTGCCAGCATCATGTCAGGGGCTATCACTGAAGCTTTCTTT. Its translation: CASIMSGAITEAFF.

This clone was counted between two and nine times. The chain is built from TRBV6-6 and TRBJ2-5; D is unclear. This CDR3 region has 11 residues. Germline V lookup: CDR1 MNHNY, CDR2 SVGAGI (reference sequence). Trimming pared 5 bases from V and 11 bases from J, leaving 12 bases between. Here the CDR3 DNA reads TGTGCCAGCAGTCAAGCCCCCTCGCAGTACTTC. Protein product: CASSQAPSQYF.

This clone appeared a few times. V and J are TRBV7-6 and TRBJ1-1, with a weak D call TRBD1 (5 bases). Trimming pared 5 bases from V and 6 bases from J, leaving 19 bases between. CDR3 length: 15 residues. Germline V CDR1 and CDR2: SGHVS, FNYEAQ. The CDR3 protein is CASSPQGARSAEAFF. In nucleotides, the CDR3 is TGTGCCAGCAGCCCCCAAGGGGCCCGCTCGGCTGAAGCTTTCTTT.

V is TRBV5-1 and J is TRBJ1-4; TRBD1 aligns across 7 bases. This CDR3 is built from 14 residues. Unmatched junction bases numbered 7, after V lost 4 bases and J lost 7 bases. Per germline, CDR1 SGHRS and CDR2 YFSETQ. CDR3 in amino acids: CASSPTGTAEKLFF. The CDR3, as DNA: TGCGCCAGCAGCCCCACGGGGACAGCTGAAAAACTGTTTTTT. The complete variable domain, with remaining parts taken from reference TRBV5-1 and TRBJ1-4, reads KAGVTQTPRYLIKTRGQQVTLSCSPISGHRSVSWYQQTPGQGLQFLFEYFSETQRNKGNFPGRFSGRQFSNSRSEMNVSTLELGDSALYLCASSPTGTAEKLFFGSGTQLSVL.

The chain uses TRBV28 and TRBJ1-2; 9 bases fit TRBD1. CDR1 is MDHEN, CDR2 SYDVKM, per germline. This CDR3 is built from 15 residues. J gave up 5 bases and V 5 bases, and 9 bases lay outside the gene matches. For the CDR3, the DNA is TGTGCCAGCAGTCGACAGGGGGTAATATGGTATGGCTACACCTTC. This sequence encodes CASSRQGVIWYGYTF.

V is TRBV19 and J is TRBJ2-1, with 7 nucleotides matching TRBD2. From germline, CDR1 is LNHDA and CDR2 SQIVND (reference sequence). The V and J ends lost 9 bases and 12 bases, in that order; junction bases with no gene match: 11. The CDR3 runs to 12 residues. The CDR3 loop reads CASSPAGEVQFF. The CDR3 DNA sequence: TGTGCCAGCTCCCCTGCGGGAGAAGTGCAGTTCTTC.

The chain recombines TRBV6-5 with TRBJ2-2, with a tentative D call TRBD1 (6 bases). Germline lookup yields CDR1 MNHEY and CDR2 SVGAGI. V lost 4 bases, J lost 6 bases, and 9 bases lay in between. The CDR3 spans 13 residues. The CDR3 sequence: CASSWGLAGELFF. CDR3 DNA: TGTGCCAGCAGTTGGGGGCTGGCCGGGGAGCTGTTTTTT.

In this sample, this clone turned up a few times. The chain combines TRBV7-8 with TRBJ2-7, with 10 bases that match TRBD2. Trimming cost V 5 bases and J 4 bases; bases outside gene matches: 8. Germline-derived CDR1 and CDR2 are SGHVS and FQNEAQ. This CDR3 contains 15 residues. CDR3 DNA sequence: TGTGCCAGCAGCCCATGGACTAGCGGCGTATACGAGCAGTACTTC. Protein product: CASSPWTSGVYEQYF.

This chain connects TRBV7-2 to TRBJ2-7; 13 bases match TRBD2. The CDR3 length is 18 residues. Trimming cost V 6 bases and J 1 base; bases outside gene matches: 12. Germline V lookup: CDR1 SGHTA, CDR2 FQGNSA. The CDR3 protein is CASSLRLAGGPPSYEQYF. The CDR3 coding sequence is TGTGCCAGCAGTTTGAGACTAGCGGGAGGCCCCCCTTCCTACGAGCAGTACTTC.